These 22 T cell receptor beta chains came from one sample sequenced in a study of blood T cell repertoires in COVID-19. Repertoires were generated with immunoSEQ multiplex PCR, while TCRdb's copy carries only in-frame clones and drops some. The sample has some 270,000 clones, over 75% seen once. The sample taken for sequencing was PBMCs or T cells enriched from blood (not recorded which). The source of these receptors is a woman in her twenties or thirties who had recovered from COVID-19.

CDR3 amino acids: CASSGGGGYGYTF. The CDR3 DNA reads TGTGCCAGCAGCGGGGGGGGAGGATATGGCTACACCTTC. The gene calls are TRBV27 and TRBJ1-2; a weak D match, TRBD1 (5 bases). Germline CDR1 and CDR2: MNHEY and SMNVEV (reference sequence). Trimming shortened V by 6 bases and J by 5 bases, and 13 bases separated the two germline ends. CDR3 size: 13 residues.

This sequence joins TRBV30 and TRBJ1-5; 9 nucleotides align to TRBD1. Per germline, CDR1 GTSNPN and CDR2 SVGIG (reference sequence). V lost 1 base to trimming and J lost 0 bases; unmatched junction nucleotides: 7. CDR3 size: 17 residues. The CDR3 nucleotides read TGTGCCTGGAGTGGAGGACAGGGGAAAAGTAGCAATCAGCCCCAGCATTTT. Amino acid sequence: CAWSGGQGKSSNQPQHF.

This sequence joins TRBV9 and TRBJ1-2, with a weak D call TRBD1 (5 bases). Germline V gives CDR1 SGDLS, CDR2 YYNGEE. Trimming took 4 bases from V and 6 from J, leaving 16 bases between them. The CDR3 has 14 amino acids. The CDR3 bases are TGTGCCAGCAGCCCTCAGGGCCCCGAACATGGCTACACCTTC. Translated, it gives CASSPQGPEHGYTF.

V usage is TRBV19 and J usage is TRBJ2-2, with 7 bases lining up with TRBD1. Germline CDR1 and CDR2: LNHDA and SQIVND (reference sequence). The CDR3 runs 15 residues. The trim removed 6 bases at V and 1 base at J, leaving 5 bases unmatched. The DNA for the CDR3 is TGTGCCAGTAGAAAGGACAGGATGAACACCGGGGAGCTGTTTTTT. The encoded protein is CASRKDRMNTGELFF.

This clone was observed once. This chain joins TRBV6-5 and TRBJ1-2; 7 bases align to TRBD1. Germline V gene data show CDR1 as MNHEY and CDR2 as SVGAGI. V lost 0 bases and J lost 6; bases outside the gene matches: 4. The CDR3 has 14 amino acids. This CDR3 reads CASSYSRGLDGYTF. For the CDR3, the DNA is TGTGCCAGCAGTTACTCGAGGGGGCTGGATGGCTACACCTTC.

J is TRBJ2-2 and V is TRBV28, with TRBD2 matching over 8 bases. In germline, CDR1 is MDHEN, CDR2 SYDVKM. The CDR3 spans 15 residues. Trimming removed 5 bases from V and 4 bases from J; junction bases left unmatched: 6. As DNA, the CDR3 is TGTGCCAGCAGTCCGGGAGGGAGCGGCACCGGGGAGCTGTTTTTT. It specifies CASSPGGSGTGELFF.

CDR3 sequence (DNA): TGTGCCAGCAGTTCCGGGACAGGGGGGAAGACTGGCACAGCTTTCTTT. This codes for CASSSGTGGKTGTAFF. The V gene is TRBV28, the J gene TRBJ1-1; TRBD1 matches 11 bases. The CDR3 has 16 amino acids. The ends lost 4 bases at V and 10 bases at J; junction bases unmatched: 14. CDR1 is MDHEN, CDR2 SYDVKM, per germline.

The rearrangement joins TRBV27 to TRBJ2-3, with 9 bases matching TRBD1. CDR3 length: 17 residues. CDR1 is MNHEY, CDR2 SMNVEV, per germline (reference sequence). The V and J ends lost 2 bases and 2 bases, in that order; junction bases with no gene match: 8. As DNA, the CDR3 is TGTGCCAGCAGTTTAACCGGGACAGGGATCTACACAGATACGCAGTATTTT. Its protein product is CASSLTGTGIYTDTQYF.

The chain uses TRBV10-3 and TRBJ2-5, with 7 bases fitting TRBD1. The ends lost 6 bases at V and 2 bases at J; junction bases unmatched: 12. CDR1 and CDR2 (germline): ENHRY, SYGVKD. The CDR3 runs to 16 residues. The CDR3 reads CAISSSRGLEQETQYF. In nucleotides, the CDR3 is TGTGCCATCAGCAGCAGTAGGGGGCTGGAACAAGAGACCCAGTACTTC.

J is TRBJ2-7 and V is TRBV11-2; 9 nucleotides agree with TRBD2. Germline V CDR1 and CDR2: SGHAT, FQNNGV. The CDR3 loop spans 15 amino acids. V dropped 5 bases and J dropped 0; count of bases not matched to a gene: 5. CDR3 amino acids: CASSIGTSRSYEQYF. The CDR3 nucleotides read TGTGCCAGCAGCATTGGGACTAGCCGCTCCTACGAGCAGTACTTC.

The gene calls are TRBV28 and TRBJ2-7; 14 bases fit TRBD2. V was pared by 6 bases and J by 3 bases, with 7 bases of the junction left unmatched. This CDR3 has 16 amino acids. Germline V lookup: CDR1 MDHEN, CDR2 SYDVKM. Written as DNA, the CDR3 is TGTGCCAGCAGCCCAGGGGGGACTAGCGGGAGCTACGAGCAGTACTTC. Translated, it gives CASSPGGTSGSYEQYF.

J is TRBJ2-7 and V is TRBV6-4; TRBD2 might be the D (6 bases). CDR3 length: 14 residues. Per germline, CDR1 MRHNA and CDR2 SNTAGT. V was cut by 3 bases and J by 2 bases, with 11 bases left in between. Here the CDR3 reads CASSEWLATYEQYF. CDR3 bases: TGTGCCAGCAGTGAGTGGCTAGCGACCTACGAGCAGTACTTC.

V gene TRBV5-4 combines with J gene TRBJ1-3; D is possibly TRBD1 (5 bases). V shed 5 bases and J shed 1 base, with 10 bases lying between them. The CDR3 has 14 residues. Germline CDR1 and CDR2: SGHNT and YYREEE (reference sequence). CDR3: CASRTDSSGNTIYF. DNA of the CDR3: TGTGCCAGCAGAACTGACAGTTCTGGAAACACCATATATTTT.

The chain joins TRBV2 to TRBJ1-5; 9 bases line up with TRBD1. Trimming at V came to 5 bases and at J to 3 bases, leaving 8 bases not matched to a gene. The CDR3 contains 16 residues. The germline CDR1 and CDR2 sequences are SNHLY and FYNNEI. CDR3 residues: CASSRTGGAVNQPQHF. In nucleotides, the CDR3 is TGTGCCAGCAGTCGAACAGGGGGCGCCGTCAATCAGCCCCAGCATTTT.

CDR3 in DNA: TGTGCCATCAGTGCATCTGCGGGTAACACTGAAGCTTTCTTT. Translated: CAISASAGNTEAFF. The J gene is TRBJ1-1, the V gene TRBV10-3, with unresolved D. V was cut by 4 bases and J by 2 bases, with 11 bases left in between. CDR1 is ENHRY, CDR2 SYGVKD, per germline. This CDR3 spans 14 amino acids.

Here the CDR3 reads CASSATGTAYNEQFF. CDR3 DNA sequence: TGTGCCAGCAGCGCCACCGGGACTGCCTACAATGAGCAGTTCTTC. The V and J genes are TRBV7-2 and TRBJ2-1, with a tentative D call TRBD2 (6 bases). CDR1 is SGHTA and CDR2 is FQGNSA in the germline V gene. The CDR3 is 15 residues long. V lost 5 bases and J lost 2, with 13 bases in between.

The CDR3 loop reads CASSPPRVSGYEQYF. The CDR3 DNA follows: TGTGCCAGCTCACCACCGAGGGTATCAGGCTACGAGCAGTACTTC. The gene calls are TRBV18 and TRBJ2-7; a weak D match, TRBD2 (5 bases). V was pared by 0 bases and J by 3 bases, with 12 bases between. Germline lookup yields CDR1 KGHSH and CDR2 LQKENI. This CDR3 is 15 amino acids long.

This clone was counted between two and nine times. The chain employs TRBV4-1 and TRBJ2-1, with 8 positions matching TRBD1. V shed 6 bases, J shed 6 bases, and the junction held 16 bases outside the gene matches. Germline CDR1 and CDR2: MGHRA and YSYEKL. CDR3 length: 17 amino acids. CDR3 bases: TGCGCCAGCAGTAGCCAGGCCCGGACAGGGCCGGGCAATGAGCAGTTCTTC. Translating gives CASSSQARTGPGNEQFF.

CDR3 residues: CASSIRQLGVNEKLFF. CDR3 nucleotide sequence: TGTGCCAGTAGTATCCGGCAGCTAGGCGTAAATGAAAAACTGTTTTTT. The rearrangement links TRBV19 to TRBJ1-4; D is ambiguous. Germline CDR1 is LNHDA and CDR2 is SQIVND (reference sequence). The CDR3 runs to 16 residues. Trimming cost V 3 bases and J 5 bases, with 16 bases left between them.

The chain carries TRBV5-4 and TRBJ2-7; 10 positions agree with TRBD2. V gave up 5 bases and J gave up 6 bases; unmatched junction bases: 11. The length of the CDR3 is 15 residues. Germline CDR1 SGHNT, CDR2 YYREEE (reference sequence). CDR3 protein: CASRESGRASGEQYF. In DNA, the CDR3 is TGTGCCAGCAGAGAAAGCGGGAGGGCCAGCGGCGAGCAGTACTTC.

The chain has TRBV6-5 and TRBJ1-5; weak D call: TRBD1 (6 bases). Germline V gives CDR1 MNHEY, CDR2 SVGAGI. V was cut by 6 bases and J by 2 bases, with 11 bases left in between. The CDR3 is 14 residues long. CDR3 bases: TGTGCCAGCAGGGCTGCAGGGGGCAATCAGCCCCAGCATTTT. This codes for CASRAAGGNQPQHF.

The chain links TRBV28 to TRBJ1-1; D perhaps matches TRBD1 (5 bases). Germline CDR1 and CDR2: MDHEN and SYDVKM. Trimming took off 5 bases at V and 4 bases at J, with 17 bases between the two ends. The CDR3 runs 15 residues. CDR3 DNA: TGTGCCAGCAGTACTCTGAGGGCCGGGGGCACTGAAGCTTTCTTT. Translating gives CASSTLRAGGTEAFF.